The T cell receptor beta chain under discussion was sequenced for a study of blood T cell repertoires in COVID-19. Study background: PBMCs, B-cell-depleted T cells, or T cells were the source of the cDNA or gDNA that made up the material.

Some clones are missing from TCRdb's copy, which holds only in-frame ones; the method was immunoSEQ multiplex PCR. Of around 500,000 clones listed, about 85% are singletons. Resolution of symptoms, clearance, or two negative PCRs was present in recovered Cohort 3 donors. The germline V and J ends were trimmed by 4 bases and 7 bases, with 8 bases remaining between them. Germline values: CDR1 SQVTM, CDR2 ANQGSEA. The CDR3 spans 11 residues. This chain uses TRBV29-1 with TRBJ2-1; D may be TRBD2 (5 bases). This receptor was taken from a woman aged 60-75 years who had recovered from COVID-19. Sequencing input: PBMCs or T cells enriched from blood (not recorded which). Written as DNA, the CDR3 is TGCAGCGTTGCTGAGGGAAATGAGCAGTTCTTC. This sequence encodes CSVAEGNEQFF.